The sequence of this T cell receptor (beta chain) was determined in a study of CXCR3-negative and CXCR3-positive naive CD8 T cells. Findings and limits, study-wide: Researchers report that CXCR3-positive naive cells carry more hydrophobic TRB CDR3s than CXCR3-negative naive cells.

As concerns this clonotype: Its target is unknown.

The CDR3 contains 13 residues. Germline CDR1 and CDR2: ENHRY and SYGVKD. Researchers prepared the TRB cDNA libraries using 5' RACE with UMI labels. TCRdb reanalyzed the 5' RACE reads, giving one entry per CDR3 protein sequence and no DNA. This table lists 85,000 to 120,000 distinct CDR3 sequences. J is TRBJ2-2 and V is TRBV10-3. The receptor's source is a human donor in good health. Some clones in this sample may be carry-over from other donors' samples. Material for sequencing was naive CXCR3+ CD8+ T cells from blood. Documented subset: CD45RO-CCR7+CD27+CD95- naive CD8+ T cells expressing CXCR3 (TNR3+). The CDR3 protein is CAISDKNTGELFF.